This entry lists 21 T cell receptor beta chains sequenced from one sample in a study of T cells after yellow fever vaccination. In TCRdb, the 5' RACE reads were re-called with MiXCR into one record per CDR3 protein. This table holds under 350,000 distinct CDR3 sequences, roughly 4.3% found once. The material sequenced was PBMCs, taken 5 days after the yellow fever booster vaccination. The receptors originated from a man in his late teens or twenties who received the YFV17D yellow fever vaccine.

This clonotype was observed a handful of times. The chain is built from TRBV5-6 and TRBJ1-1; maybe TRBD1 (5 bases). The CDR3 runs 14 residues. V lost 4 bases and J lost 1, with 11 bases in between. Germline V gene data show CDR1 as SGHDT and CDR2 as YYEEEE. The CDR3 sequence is CASSTRDGNTEAFF. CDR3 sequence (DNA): TGTGCCAGCAGCACCAGGGACGGGAACACTGAAGCTTTCTTT.

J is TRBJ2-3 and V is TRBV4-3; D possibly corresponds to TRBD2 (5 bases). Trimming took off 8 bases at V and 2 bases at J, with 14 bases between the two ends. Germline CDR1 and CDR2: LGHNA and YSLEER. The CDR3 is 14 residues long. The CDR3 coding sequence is TGCGCCAGCGGGTCGGCGGACTTCACAGATACGCAGTATTTT. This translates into CASGSADFTDTQYF.

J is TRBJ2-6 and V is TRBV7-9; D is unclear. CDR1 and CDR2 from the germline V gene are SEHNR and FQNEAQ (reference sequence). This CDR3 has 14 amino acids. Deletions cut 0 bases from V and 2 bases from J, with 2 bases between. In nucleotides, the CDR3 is TGTGCCAGCAGCTTAGCAGCTGGGGCCAACGTCCTGACTTTC. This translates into CASSLAAGANVLTF.

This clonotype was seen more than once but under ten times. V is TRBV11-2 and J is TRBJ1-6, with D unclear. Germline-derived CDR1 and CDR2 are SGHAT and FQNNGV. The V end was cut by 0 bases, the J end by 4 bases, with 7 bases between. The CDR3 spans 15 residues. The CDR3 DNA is TGTGCCAGCAGCTTAGATCGGGTTTATAATTCACCCCTCCACTTT. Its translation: CASSLDRVYNSPLHF.

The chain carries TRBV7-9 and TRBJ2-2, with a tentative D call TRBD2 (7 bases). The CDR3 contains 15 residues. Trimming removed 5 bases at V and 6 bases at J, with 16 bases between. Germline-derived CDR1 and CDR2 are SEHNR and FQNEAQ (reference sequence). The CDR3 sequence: CASSIRGAWAGELFF. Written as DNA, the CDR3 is TGTGCCAGCAGCATCCGGGGGGCGTGGGCCGGGGAGCTGTTTTTT.

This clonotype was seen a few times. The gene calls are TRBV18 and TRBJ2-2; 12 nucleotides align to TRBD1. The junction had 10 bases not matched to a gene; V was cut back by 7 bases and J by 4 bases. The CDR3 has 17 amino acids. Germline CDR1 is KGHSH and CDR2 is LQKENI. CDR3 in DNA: TGTGCCAGCTTTACCGGGACAGGGGGCTTCGTCACCGGGGAGCTGTTTTTT. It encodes CASFTGTGGFVTGELFF.

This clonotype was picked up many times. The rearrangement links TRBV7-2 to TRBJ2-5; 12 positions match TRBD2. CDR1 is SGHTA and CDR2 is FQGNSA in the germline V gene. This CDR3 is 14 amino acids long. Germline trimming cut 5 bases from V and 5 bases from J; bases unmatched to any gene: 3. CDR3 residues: CASSPTSGGETQYF. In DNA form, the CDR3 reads TGTGCCAGCAGCCCAACTAGCGGGGGGGAGACCCAGTACTTC.

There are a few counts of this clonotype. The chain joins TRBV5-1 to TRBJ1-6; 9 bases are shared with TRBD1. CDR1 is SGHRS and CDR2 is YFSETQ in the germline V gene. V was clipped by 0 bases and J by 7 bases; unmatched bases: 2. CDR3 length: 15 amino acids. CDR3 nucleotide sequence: TGCGCCAGCAGCTTGGGGACAGGGGCGAATTCACCCCTCCACTTT. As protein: CASSLGTGANSPLHF.

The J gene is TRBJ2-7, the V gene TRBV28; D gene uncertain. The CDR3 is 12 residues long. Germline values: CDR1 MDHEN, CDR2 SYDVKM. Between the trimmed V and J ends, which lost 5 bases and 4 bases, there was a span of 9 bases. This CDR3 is CASSPPRYEQYF. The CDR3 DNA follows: TGTGCCAGCAGTCCCCCCCGGTACGAGCAGTACTTC.

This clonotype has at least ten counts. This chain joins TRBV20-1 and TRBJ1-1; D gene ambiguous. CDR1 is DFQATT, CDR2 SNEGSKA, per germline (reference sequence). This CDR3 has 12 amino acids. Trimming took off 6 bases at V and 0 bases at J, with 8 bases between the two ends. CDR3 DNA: TGCAGTGCCGGACTGTTGAACACTGAAGCTTTCTTT. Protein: CSAGLLNTEAFF.

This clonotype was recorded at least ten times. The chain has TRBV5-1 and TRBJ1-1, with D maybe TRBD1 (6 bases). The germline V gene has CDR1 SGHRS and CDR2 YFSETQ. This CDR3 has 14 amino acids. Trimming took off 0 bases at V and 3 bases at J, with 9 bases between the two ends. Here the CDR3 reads CASSLDRVHTEAFF. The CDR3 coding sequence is TGCGCCAGCAGCTTGGACAGGGTTCACACTGAAGCTTTCTTT.

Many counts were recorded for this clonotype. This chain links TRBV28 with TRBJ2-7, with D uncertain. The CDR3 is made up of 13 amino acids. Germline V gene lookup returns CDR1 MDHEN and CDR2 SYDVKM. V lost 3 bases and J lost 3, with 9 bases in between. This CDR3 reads CASSLDGLYEQYF. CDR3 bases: TGTGCCAGCAGTTTGGACGGTCTCTACGAGCAGTACTTC.

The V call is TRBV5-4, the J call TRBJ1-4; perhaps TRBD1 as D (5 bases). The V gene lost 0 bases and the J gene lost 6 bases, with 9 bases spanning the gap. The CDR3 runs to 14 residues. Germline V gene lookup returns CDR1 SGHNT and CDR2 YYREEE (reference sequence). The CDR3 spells CASSLGRVDEKLFF. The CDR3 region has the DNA TGTGCCAGCAGCTTGGGCAGGGTGGATGAAAAACTGTTTTTT.

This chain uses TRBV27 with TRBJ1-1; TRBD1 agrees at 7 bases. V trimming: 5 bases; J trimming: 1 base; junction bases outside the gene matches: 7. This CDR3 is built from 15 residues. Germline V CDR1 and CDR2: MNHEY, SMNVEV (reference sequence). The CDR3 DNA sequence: TGTGCCAGCAGTCCCCCAGGGGGGGGGAACACTGAAGCTTTCTTT. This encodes CASSPPGGGNTEAFF.

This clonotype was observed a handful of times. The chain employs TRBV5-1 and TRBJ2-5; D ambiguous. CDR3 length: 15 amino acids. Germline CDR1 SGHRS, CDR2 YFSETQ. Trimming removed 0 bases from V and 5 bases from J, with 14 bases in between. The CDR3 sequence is CASSLVAGDEETQYF. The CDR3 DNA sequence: TGCGCCAGCAGCTTGGTGGCAGGCGATGAGGAGACCCAGTACTTC.

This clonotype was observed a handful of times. The CDR3 DNA sequence: TGTGCCAGCTCATCCGACAGGGCAGTCTACGAGCAGTACGTC. Its translation is CASSSDRAVYEQYV. The genes are TRBV18 and TRBJ2-7; 7 nucleotides match TRBD1. The germline V gene has CDR1 KGHSH and CDR2 LQKENI. Losses at the gene ends were 5 bases for V and 3 bases for J; bases not matched to a gene: 7. The CDR3 is 14 residues long.

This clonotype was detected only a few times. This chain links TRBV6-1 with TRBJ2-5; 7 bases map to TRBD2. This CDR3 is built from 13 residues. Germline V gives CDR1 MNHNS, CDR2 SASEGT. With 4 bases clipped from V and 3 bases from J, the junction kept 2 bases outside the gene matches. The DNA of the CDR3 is TGTGCCAGCAGTGGAGCGGGGAAAGAGACCCAGTACTTC. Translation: CASSGAGKETQYF.

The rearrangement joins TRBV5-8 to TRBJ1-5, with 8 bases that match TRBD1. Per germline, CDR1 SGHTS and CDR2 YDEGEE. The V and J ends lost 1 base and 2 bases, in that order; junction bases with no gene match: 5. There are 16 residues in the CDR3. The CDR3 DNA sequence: TGTGCCAGCAGCTTGAGGGCAGGGGGCGGCAATCAGCCCCAGCATTTT. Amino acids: CASSLRAGGGNQPQHF. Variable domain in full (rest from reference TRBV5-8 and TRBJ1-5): EAGVTQSPTHLIKTRGQQATLRCSPISGHTSVYWYQQALGLGLQFLLWYDEGEERNRGNFPPRFSGRQFPNYSSELNVNALELEDSALYLCASSLRAGGGNQPQHFGDGTRLSIL.

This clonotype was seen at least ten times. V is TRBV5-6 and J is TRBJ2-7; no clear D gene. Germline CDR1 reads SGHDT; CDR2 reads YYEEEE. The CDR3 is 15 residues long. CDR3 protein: CASSPGPAIPYGQYV. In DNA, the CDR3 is TGTGCCAGCAGCCCGGGCCCAGCCATCCCTTACGGGCAGTACGTC.

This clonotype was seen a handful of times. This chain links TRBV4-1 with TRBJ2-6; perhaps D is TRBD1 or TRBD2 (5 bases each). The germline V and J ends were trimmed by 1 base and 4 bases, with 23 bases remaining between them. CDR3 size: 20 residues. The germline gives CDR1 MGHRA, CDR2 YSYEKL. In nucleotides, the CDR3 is TGCGCCAGCAGCCAAGGTCCGGGACGTATACCCGTAAAAGGGGCCAACGTCCTGACTTTC. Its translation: CASSQGPGRIPVKGANVLTF.

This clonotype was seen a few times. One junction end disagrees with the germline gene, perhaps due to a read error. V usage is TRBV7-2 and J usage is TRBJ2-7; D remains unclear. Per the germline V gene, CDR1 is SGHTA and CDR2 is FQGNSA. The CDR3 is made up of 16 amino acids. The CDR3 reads CASSLAFGRRPYEQYF. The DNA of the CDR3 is TGTGCCAGCAGTTTAGCATTTGGCAGGCGTCCCTACGAGCAGTACTTC.